This TCR beta chain was retrieved from a study of circulating and synovial CD4+ cells in juvenile arthritis (dated by TCRdb to the mid-2010s). For the wider study: TCRbeta CDR3 repertoires of circulating HLA-DR+ CD4 T cells, bulk blood CD4 T cells and synovial CD4 T cells were compared within each patient. The goal of repertoire sequencing was to confirm that a circulating synovial-like CD4 T cell subset was enriched in synovial clonotypes. Results and caveats for the whole study, not just this receptor: Because CPL samples and bulk blood CD4 samples differed in T cell genome counts by at least an order of magnitude, sample-size effects were addressed. Because overlap with synovium was found to increase with sequencing depth, the full repertoire overlap was likely underestimated by the measured shared-clonotype fractions. The difference between circulating pathogenic-like lymphocytes and bulk blood T cells was not detected by traditional Vbeta family usage analysis. Synovial and circulating pathogenic-like lymphocyte repertoires were less diverse than bulk blood CD4 repertoires, and some CPL samples were as oligoclonal as synovium. Circulating pathogenic-like lymphocytes clustered together with synovial T cells, and compared with bulk blood, the circulating pathogenic-like lymphocytes shared a substantially higher fraction of CDR3 sequences with synovium.

Preparation of the library involved the immunoSEQ multiplex PCR assay. TCRbeta CDR3 sequencing was performed as a commercial service by an external provider. The authors processed their data as follows. Productive nucleotide sequences and amino acid sequences obtained through in silico translation were used in the analyses. Diversity was measured with Renyi entropy across alpha values, using the median of 200 repeated subsamples to equalise sample size. Pairwise repertoire distance was calculated as one minus the Chao-modified Jaccard index, correcting for under-sampling, and used for clustering. Frequency-weighted overlap with synovial clonotypes was calculated across 200 sample sizes, using 200 draws without replacement for each, and the value reported was the one at the size of the smaller sample. This is the immuneACCESS table as TCRdb keeps it, with only in-frame sequences that have V and J called. A part of the clones is gone; compared with another copy, unresolved V genes explain less than half, and the rest is unexplained. For V, J and clone size, that table is used; D and trimming come from the DNA. In all, the sample holds about 33,000 clones, and nearly 95% of those were seen once. The ten largest clonotypes hold 0.16% of the sample.

Based on the germline V gene (reference sequence), the CDR1 and CDR2 sequences are DFQATT and SNEGSKA. Taken from cysteine to phenylalanine, the CDR3 has 10 residues. Only the CDR3 part of the read is kept: 30 bases, read in frame from the first base. Trimming costs V 3 bases and J 6 bases, and their ends lie 4 bases apart. About this clone: Its specific antigen is unknown. It has no much larger one-base neighbor in the sample; base qualities were not kept.

The sequenced samples were obtained from patients with active juvenile idiopathic arthritis. Sorting was carried out immediately after cells were thawed, and dead cells were excluded with Live/Dead Fixable Near-IR Stain. The source is a human donor with juvenile idiopathic arthritis. The V and J segments used are TRBV20-1 and TRBJ2-3; the D gene cannot be resolved reliably. Material for sequencing was CD4+ T cells from blood. The CDR3 loop reads CSASPDTQYF. The nucleotide sequence reads TGCAGTGCTAGTCCGGATACGCAGTATTTT.